This TCR beta chain derives from a study of blood T cell repertoires in COVID-19. Germline values: CDR1 SNHLY, CDR2 FYNNEI. The trim removed 6 bases at V and 0 bases at J, leaving 8 bases unmatched. The CDR3 loop spans 17 amino acids. Profiled with immunoSEQ multiplex PCR; TCRdb holds only in-frame clones, not every one. The repertoire consists of about 120,000 clones, with around 87% occurring once and the leading ten covering 3.5% to 4.5%. The chain links TRBV2 to TRBJ1-2; TRBD1 aligns across 12 bases. Input material: peripheral blood. This receptor was obtained from an older woman with COVID-19, enrolled during active disease. In DNA form, the CDR3 reads TGTGCCAGCAGGACCGGGACAGGGGGCGAACCTAACTATGGCTACACCTTC. The encoded protein is CASRTGTGGEPNYGYTF.